The 2 T cell receptor beta chains in this list originate from one sample, sequenced in a study of T cells in Graves' hyperthyroidism and ophthalmopathy. The CDR3 regions of TCR beta were amplified from RNA transcripts. TCR CDR3 regions were first amplified by RT-PCR with HTBI primers. TCRdb re-derived calls from the multiplex PCR reads in MiXCR, one entry per CDR3 protein. The sample has 450,000 to 650,000 distinct CDR3 sequences; under 25% are singletons. The sample comprised blood. Receptors originate from a man younger than 30 with Graves' hyperthyroidism.

This clonotype was seen ten or more times. The rearrangement links TRBV28 to TRBJ2-7; the D gene is possibly TRBD2 (5 bases). Trimming pared 8 bases from V and 0 bases from J, leaving 11 bases between. The CDR3 covers 13 residues. Germline assignment: CDR1 MDHEN and CDR2 SYDVKM. The CDR3 DNA sequence: TGTGCCAGCTCGAGGGCTTACTCCTACGAGCAGTACTTC. This codes for CASSRAYSYEQYF.

This clonotype has at least ten counts. The chain links TRBV19 to TRBJ2-7, with 7 bases aligning to TRBD2. Germline values: CDR1 LNHDA, CDR2 SQIVND (reference sequence). Trimming removed 9 bases from V and 4 bases from J; junction bases left unmatched: 9. CDR3 length: 13 amino acids. CDR3 in amino acids: CASSNLGGYEQYF. In DNA form, the CDR3 reads TGTGCCAGCTCGAATCTCGGGGGGTACGAGCAGTACTTC.